This is a list of T cell receptor beta chains from one sample in a study of cytomegalovirus exposure and HLA in healthy donors. Sequencing was performed with immunoSEQ multiplex PCR; in TCRdb, only in-frame clones are kept and a portion is missing. Of about 130,000 clones in the sample, around 77% were seen once. Sequenced sample: PBMCs. These receptors were collected from a man in his fifties or sixties in good health and CMV-seronegative. Both conserved end residues are part of each CDR3. Fields, in order: D gene, clone size, CDR3 length, J gene, V gene, CDR3 DNA, CDR3 protein. The D gene is left open where the match is weak. Some rows mark clone size as missing; the rest say once, few, many or name a class of expanded clone.

NA,NA,14,TRBJ2-2,TRBV2,TGTGCCAGCAGTGATCCAGGGAACACCGGGGAGCTGTTTTTT,CASSDPGNTGELFF
NA,NA,16,TRBJ2-1,TRBV28,TGTGCCAGCAGCAACAAATCTTCCCGCAAATACAATGAGCAGTTCTTC,CASSNKSSRKYNEQFF
NA,NA,14,TRBJ1-5,TRBV10-3,TGTGCCATCAGTCCCCGGGATAGCAATCAGCCCCAGCATTTT,CAISPRDSNQPQHF
NA,NA,13,TRBJ2-7,TRBV11-3,TGTGCCAGCAGTCGACACCTCGACAGCGAGCAGTACTTC,CASSRHLDSEQYF
TRBD2,NA,15,TRBJ2-7,TRBV5-4,TGTGCCAGCAGCTTGGCGCTAGCGGGAGGAGACGAGCAGTACTTC,CASSLALAGGDEQYF
NA,NA,15,TRBJ2-1,TRBV27,TGTGCCAGCAGTTTAGTCTTTAACGGTTACAATGAGCAGTTCTTC,CASSLVFNGYNEQFF
TRBD1,NA,12,TRBJ2-5,TRBV29-1,TGCAGCGGCCAGGACAGGGGTGAGACCCAGTACTTC,CSGQDRGETQYF
TRBD2,few,16,TRBJ2-7,TRBV5-6,TGTGCCAGCAGCTGGGAAGATAGCGGGAGCTTTGGCGAGCAGTACTTC,CASSWEDSGSFGEQYF
TRBD2,NA,20,TRBJ2-7,TRBV10-2,TGCGCCAGCAGTGACCCCGGGCGGGCTAGCGGGAGTTTGCGGGCCTACGAGCAGTACTTC,CASSDPGRASGSLRAYEQYF
TRBD1,few,16,TRBJ1-2,TRBV14,TGTGCCAGCAGCTCCCGACAGGGAGGCTATAACTATGGCTACACCTTC,CASSSRQGGYNYGYTF
NA,NA,14,TRBJ1-2,TRBV4-1,TGCGCCAGCAGCCAAGACAGGGGAAACTATGGCTACACCTTC,CASSQDRGNYGYTF
TRBD1,NA,14,TRBJ1-5,TRBV5-1,TGCGCCAGCAGCTCGGGGACAGGCGGGGAGCCCCAGCATTTT,CASSSGTGGEPQHF
TRBD1,NA,15,TRBJ2-1,TRBV2,TGTGCCAGCATCACCCGACAGGGCCTCGGGAATGAGCAGTTCTTC,CASITRQGLGNEQFF
TRBD1,few,15,TRBJ2-7,TRBV2,TGTGCCAGCATGGAAAGGACAGGGGGCTCCTACGAGCAGTACTTC,CASMERTGGSYEQYF
NA,few,15,TRBJ2-3,TRBV7-8,TGTGCCAGCAGCCCCGGACAGACTAGCACAGATACGCAGTATTTT,CASSPGQTSTDTQYF
TRBD1,NA,15,TRBJ1-5,TRBV4-1,TGCGCCAGCAGCTTGGACAGGACCTCCTATCAGCCCCAGCATTTT,CASSLDRTSYQPQHF
TRBD1,few,10,TRBJ2-5,TRBV29-1,TGCAGCGCCCGACAGGGGACCCAGTACTTC,CSARQGTQYF
TRBD2,NA,15,TRBJ2-7,TRBV18,TGTGCCAGCTCCGGGACTAGCGGGGGCTGGGGCGAGCAGTACTTC,CASSGTSGGWGEQYF
NA,NA,13,TRBJ2-5,TRBV6-5,TGTGCCAGCAGCCGGGACCCCTCAGGGGAGCAGTACTTC,CASSRDPSGEQYF
TRBD2,NA,19,TRBJ2-1,TRBV27,TGTGCCAGCAGTTTGGGGACTAGCGGGGGAGGTCTGTCCTACAATGAGCAGTTCTTC,CASSLGTSGGGLSYNEQFF
TRBD2,NA,15,TRBJ2-1,TRBV10-3,TGTGCCATCAGCCCAGCGGGACTAGCGGACAATGAGCAGTTCTTC,CAISPAGLADNEQFF
NA,NA,13,TRBJ2-1,TRBV5-1,TGCGCCAGCAGCTTGGACAGGGCTCGTGAGCAGTTCTTC,CASSLDRAREQFF